The T cell receptor beta chain under discussion was sequenced for a study of response to subunit inactivated influenza vaccine. CDR1 and CDR2 (germline): MDHEN, SYDVKM. V was cut by 6 bases and J by 0 bases, with 15 bases left in between. The CDR3 totals 15 residues. One entry per CDR3 protein results from TCRdb running MiXCR on the RT-PCR reads. The sample records about 580,000 distinct CDR3 sequences, 12% to 15% being singletons. The clonotype was recovered from a man between 45 and 60 years old who received an inactivated influenza vaccine. Sequenced material: PBMCs from blood, taken approximately 13 days after vaccination. The V call is TRBV28, the J call TRBJ2-7; a possible D gene is TRBD2 (6 bases). The CDR3 DNA follows: TGTGCCAGCAGGAACCTCGGGGGTAGCTCCTACGAGCAGTACTTC. It specifies CASRNLGGSSYEQYF.